A single sample gave rise to the 12 T cell receptor beta chains below, sequenced in a study of CD8 T cells in ankylosing spondylitis. TCRdb used MiXCR to reprocess the 5' RACE reads, holding one entry per CDR3 protein. Here the sample spans about 360,000 distinct CDR3 sequences, roughly 14% being singletons. Sequenced material: blood, either unsorted or a sorted T cell fraction (not recorded which). The receptor source for this set is a male donor with ankylosing spondylitis or in good health (not recorded which).

The V and J genes are TRBV6-5 and TRBJ1-1; 7 bases match TRBD1. V dropped 0 bases and J dropped 0; count of bases not matched to a gene: 4. This CDR3 comprises 16 residues. CDR1 MNHEY and CDR2 SVGAGI come from the germline V gene. Written as DNA, the CDR3 is TGTGCCAGCAGTTACTCTACAGGGGCCATGAACACTGAAGCTTTCTTT. Its translation: CASSYSTGAMNTEAFF.

V and J are TRBV5-1 and TRBJ1-3; a possible D gene is TRBD1 (6 bases). CDR3 length: 15 residues. Trimming removed 0 bases at V and 2 bases at J, with 9 bases between. Germline loops: CDR1 SGHRS, CDR2 YFSETQ. The CDR3 sequence is CASSLEPGAGNTIYF. The CDR3 DNA reads as TGCGCCAGCAGCTTGGAGCCAGGGGCTGGAAACACCATATATTTT.

This clonotype has more than one count but fewer than ten. The chain couples TRBV4-2 to TRBJ2-5; D might be TRBD2 (6 bases). V gave up 4 bases and J gave up 4 bases, with 13 bases separating them. Germline V lookup: CDR1 LGHNA, CDR2 YNFKEQ. The CDR3 has 14 residues. Here the CDR3 DNA reads TGTGCCAGCAGCCCTCTCGGGGGACGAGAGACCCAGTACTTC. This codes for CASSPLGGRETQYF.

The genes are TRBV5-1 and TRBJ2-3, with TRBD1 matching over 9 bases. V lost 2 bases and J lost 3; bases outside the gene matches: 4. The CDR3 is 15 residues long. Per germline, CDR1 SGHRS and CDR2 YFSETQ. CDR3 sequence: CASSLTGGRTDTQYF. As DNA, the CDR3 is TGCGCCAGCAGCTTAACAGGGGGCAGGACAGATACGCAGTATTTT.

This clonotype was observed a few times. V usage is TRBV2 and J usage is TRBJ1-4, with a tentative D call TRBD1 (5 bases). The length of the CDR3 is 15 residues. V lost 5 bases to trimming and J lost 4 bases, with 14 bases between them. CDR1 is SNHLY, CDR2 FYNNEI, per germline. The CDR3 DNA reads TGTGCCAGCAGTCCCGGCGGCAGGGTTAATGAAAAACTGTTTTTT. Translating gives CASSPGGRVNEKLFF.

The gene calls are TRBV20-1 and TRBJ2-1, with a weak D call TRBD2 (6 bases). Germline assignment: CDR1 DFQATT and CDR2 SNEGSKA (reference sequence). This CDR3 has 14 amino acids. Trimming pared 5 bases from V and 1 base from J, leaving 12 bases between. The CDR3 nucleotides are TGCAGTGCTTGGACTACCGGTTCCTACAATGAGCAGTTCTTC. It encodes CSAWTTGSYNEQFF.

The table lists this clonotype with many counts. The chain uses TRBV7-2 and TRBJ2-1; D perhaps matches TRBD2 (6 bases). CDR1 and CDR2 from the germline V gene are SGHTA and FQGNSA. This CDR3 is 16 amino acids long. The germline V and J ends were trimmed by 1 base and 5 bases, with 15 bases remaining between them. This chain's CDR3 is CASSLVPSEGHNEQFF. The CDR3 region has the DNA TGTGCCAGCAGCTTAGTTCCTAGCGAGGGTCACAATGAGCAGTTCTTC.

This chain uses TRBV5-6 with TRBJ2-7; 8 nucleotides agree with TRBD1. Germline V gives CDR1 SGHDT, CDR2 YYEEEE. V trimming: 3 bases; J trimming: 2 bases; junction bases outside the gene matches: 7. This CDR3 region has 15 residues. CDR3 sequence reads: CASSYDRGATYEQYF. The CDR3 DNA sequence: TGTGCCAGCAGCTACGACAGGGGTGCTACCTACGAGCAGTACTTC.

The chain couples TRBV5-1 to TRBJ2-3; the D is unclear. The CDR3 runs 15 residues. Deletions cut 0 bases from V and 2 bases from J, with 10 bases between. Germline CDR1 is SGHRS and CDR2 is YFSETQ. The CDR3 DNA reads TGCGCCAGCAGCTTGGTCGGCAGGCCCACAGATACGCAGTATTTT. As protein: CASSLVGRPTDTQYF.

The chain couples TRBV25-1 to TRBJ2-5; D is undetermined. Trimming took off 2 bases at V and 1 base at J, with 8 bases between the two ends. Germline V gene lookup returns CDR1 MGHDK and CDR2 SYGVNS. This CDR3 spans 14 amino acids. CDR3 protein: CASSERTVQETQYF. In nucleotides, the CDR3 is TGTGCCAGCAGTGAACGGACGGTCCAAGAGACCCAGTACTTC. Drawing the rest from reference TRBV25-1 and TRBJ2-5, the complete variable domain is EADIYQTPRYLVIGTGKKITLECSQTMGHDKMYWYQQDPGMELHLIHYSYGVNSTEKGDLSSESTVSRIRTEHFPLTLESARPSHTSQYLCASSERTVQETQYFGPGTRLLVL.

The sample holds a few counts of this clonotype. V gene TRBV12-3 or TRBV12-4 combines with J gene TRBJ1-1; D possibly corresponds to TRBD1 (6 bases). CDR3 length: 14 amino acids. Trimming pared 5 bases from V and 2 bases from J, leaving 12 bases between. CDR3 in amino acids: CASSPRQDNTEAFF. In DNA form, the CDR3 reads TGTGCCAGCAGTCCCCGACAGGACAACACTGAAGCTTTCTTT.

The V call is TRBV6-5, the J call TRBJ1-2, with 7 bases matching TRBD1. Looked up from germline, CDR1 is MNHEY and CDR2 is SVGAGI. J lost 5 bases, V lost 6 bases, and 3 bases had no gene match. The CDR3 has 12 residues. The CDR3 region has the DNA TGTGCCAGCAGGGGGACAGCTTATGGCTACACCTTC. Translating gives CASRGTAYGYTF.